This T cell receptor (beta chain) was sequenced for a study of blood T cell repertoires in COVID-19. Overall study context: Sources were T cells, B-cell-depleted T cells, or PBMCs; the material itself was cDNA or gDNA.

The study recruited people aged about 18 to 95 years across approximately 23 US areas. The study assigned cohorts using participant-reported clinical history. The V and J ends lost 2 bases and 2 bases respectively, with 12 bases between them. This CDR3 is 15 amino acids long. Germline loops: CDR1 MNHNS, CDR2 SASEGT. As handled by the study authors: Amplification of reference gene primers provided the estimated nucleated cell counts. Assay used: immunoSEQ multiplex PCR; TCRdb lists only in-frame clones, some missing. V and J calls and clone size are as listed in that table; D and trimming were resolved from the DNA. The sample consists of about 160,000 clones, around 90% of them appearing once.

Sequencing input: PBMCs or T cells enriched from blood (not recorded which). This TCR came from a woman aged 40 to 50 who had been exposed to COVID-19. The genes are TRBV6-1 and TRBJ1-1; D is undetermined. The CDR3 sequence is CASSEQSWANTEAFF. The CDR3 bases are TGTGCCAGCAGTGAACAATCTTGGGCAAACACTGAAGCTTTCTTT.